Each of the 5 T cell receptor beta chains below was sequenced from the same sample in a study of T cell changes during pregnancy in multiple sclerosis. Profiling relied on immunoSEQ multiplex PCR, and the TCRdb table lists in-frame clones only, not all of them. The sample shows 100,000 or so clones, approximately 91% of them seen only once. Sample: peripheral blood, taken after pregnancy. The receptors were sampled from a female donor with multiple sclerosis, enrolled in a pregnancy study.

The rearrangement links TRBV9 to TRBJ1-4; 7 positions agree with TRBD1. The CDR3 totals 17 residues. Germline V gives CDR1 SGDLS, CDR2 YYNGEE. V shed 0 bases, J shed 5 bases, and the junction held 10 bases outside the gene matches. CDR3: CASSVAATGRGNEKLFF. CDR3 nucleotide sequence: TGTGCCAGCAGCGTAGCGGCGACAGGGAGAGGGAATGAAAAACTGTTTTTT.

The rearrangement joins TRBV2 to TRBJ1-5; D might be TRBD1 (6 bases). CDR1 and CDR2 from the germline V gene are SNHLY and FYNNEI. The V end was cut by 4 bases, the J end by 9 bases, with 13 bases between. CDR3 length equals 13 residues. The CDR3 region has the DNA TGTGCCAGCAGTGGGGACCCCAGGGGGCCCCAGCATTTT. It yields the protein CASSGDPRGPQHF. Variable domain in full (rest from reference TRBV2 and TRBJ1-5): EPEVTQTPSHQVTQMGQEVILRCVPISNHLYFYWYRQILGQKVEFLVSFYNNEISEKSEIFDDQFSVERPDGSNFTLKIRSTKLEDSAMYFCASSGDPRGPQHFGDGTRLSIL.

This chain links TRBV2 with TRBJ2-7; 10 bases agree with TRBD2. The V segment lost 9 bases and the J segment 4 bases; nucleotides outside the gene matches: 6. Germline values: CDR1 SNHLY, CDR2 FYNNEI. CDR3 length equals 13 residues. CDR3 sequence: CASATSGAYEQYF. In DNA, the CDR3 is TGTGCCAGTGCTACTAGCGGGGCTTACGAGCAGTACTTC.

The V and J genes are TRBV7-2 and TRBJ1-2; 7 bases are shared with TRBD1. The ends lost 5 bases at V and 9 bases at J; junction bases unmatched: 6. This CDR3 has 12 residues. Germline loops: CDR1 SGHTA, CDR2 FQGNSA. In nucleotides, the CDR3 is TGTGCCAGCAGCACCCAGACAGGGAGCTACACCTTC. Encoded protein: CASSTQTGSYTF.

The V and J genes are TRBV4-1 and TRBJ2-1, with a possible D match to TRBD1 (5 bases). The germline V gene has CDR1 MGHRA and CDR2 YSYEKL. The CDR3 contains 16 residues. V lost 0 bases and J lost 5, with 14 bases in between. The CDR3 DNA reads TGCGCCAGCAGCCAAGATTTTGGCTGGGGCGACAATGAGCAGTTCTTC. The encoded protein is CASSQDFGWGDNEQFF.